A selection of T cell receptor beta chains follows, all from one sample in a study of follicular helper T cells after annual influenza vaccination. Clones were read by immunoSEQ multiplex PCR, and TCRdb kept only the in-frame ones, dropping some. The sample consists of some 12,000 clones, 60% to 80% of them appearing once. The sample in question was CXCR5+ CD38- circulating T follicular helper cells from blood, obtained on the day of influenza vaccination. The source of these receptors is an adult who received the influenza vaccine. CDR3s include the opening cysteine and the closing phenylalanine or tryptophan. D genes are given only for firm matches. Size is omitted from some rows. Given values are once, few, many or a class for expanded clones.

J gene: TRBJ1-6
V gene: TRBV2
clone size: NA
D gene: NA
CDR3 protein: CASSRDAGNSPLHF
CDR3 DNA: TGTGCCAGCAGCCGGGACGCCGGAAATTCACCCCTCCACTTT

J gene: TRBJ2-7
V gene: TRBV11-3
clone size: few
D gene: TRBD1
CDR3 protein: CASSPGGTGNYEQYF
CDR3 DNA: TGTGCCAGCAGCCCGGGTGGGACAGGGAACTACGAGCAGTACTTC

J gene: TRBJ1-5
V gene: TRBV30
clone size: NA
D gene: TRBD1
CDR3 protein: CAWSFTRQGSGNQPQHF
CDR3 DNA: TGTGCCTGGAGTTTCACACGACAGGGCTCGGGTAATCAGCCCCAGCATTTT

J gene: TRBJ1-5
V gene: TRBV2
clone size: NA
D gene: TRBD1
CDR3 protein: CASRDGTGGFQPQHF
CDR3 DNA: TGTGCCAGCAGGGACGGGACAGGGGGTTTTCAGCCCCAGCATTTT

J gene: TRBJ2-3
V gene: TRBV5-6
clone size: NA
D gene: NA
CDR3 protein: CASSLAVGEPGNTQYF
CDR3 DNA: TGTGCCAGCAGCTTGGCCGTGGGGGAGCCCGGGAATACGCAGTATTTT

J gene: TRBJ2-5
V gene: TRBV5-4
clone size: NA
D gene: NA
CDR3 protein: CASSLDAAARKETQYF
CDR3 DNA: TGTGCCAGCAGCTTGGACGCGGCAGCCCGAAAAGAGACCCAGTACTTC

J gene: TRBJ1-2
V gene: TRBV9
clone size: NA
D gene: NA
CDR3 protein: CASSPGTTLEGGYTF
CDR3 DNA: TGTGCCAGCAGCCCCGGGACGACTCTGGAGGGTGGCTACACCTTC

J gene: TRBJ2-7
V gene: TRBV7-8
clone size: NA
D gene: NA
CDR3 protein: CASSLAGQLSYEQYF
CDR3 DNA: TGTGCCAGCAGCTTAGCTGGGCAGTTGAGCTACGAGCAGTACTTC

J gene: TRBJ2-6
V gene: TRBV2
clone size: NA
D gene: NA
CDR3 protein: CASSIDSGANVLTF
CDR3 DNA: TGTGCCAGCTCCATAGACTCTGGGGCCAACGTCCTGACTTTC

J gene: TRBJ2-6
V gene: TRBV28
clone size: once
D gene: NA
CDR3 protein: CASSNRGSGANVLTF
CDR3 DNA: TGTGCCAGTTCAAACCGCGGCTCTGGGGCCAACGTCCTGACTTTC

J gene: TRBJ1-1
V gene: TRBV30
clone size: NA
D gene: NA
CDR3 protein: CAWNQGYTEAFF
CDR3 DNA: TGTGCCTGGAATCAGGGGTACACTGAAGCTTTCTTT

J gene: TRBJ2-6
V gene: TRBV5-1
clone size: once
D gene: NA
CDR3 protein: CASSLGPGANVLTF
CDR3 DNA: TGCGCCAGCAGCTTGGGTCCTGGGGCCAACGTCCTGACTTTC

J gene: TRBJ2-5
V gene: TRBV21-1
clone size: NA
D gene: NA
CDR3 protein: CASSPPRARAGETQYF
CDR3 DNA: TGTGCCAGCAGCCCGCCCCGGGCCAGGGCGGGGGAGACCCAGTACTTC

J gene: TRBJ1-1
V gene: TRBV5-6
clone size: once
D gene: NA
CDR3 protein: CASSWDLGGVAFF
CDR3 DNA: TGTGCCAGCAGCTGGGATTTGGGAGGGGTGGCTTTCTTT

J gene: TRBJ2-3
V gene: TRBV5-4
clone size: NA
D gene: TRBD2
CDR3 protein: CASSSEPGTSGFRGQYF
CDR3 DNA: TGTGCCAGCAGCTCCGAACCCGGGACTAGCGGGTTTAGGGGGCAGTATTTT

J gene: TRBJ2-7
V gene: TRBV4-3
clone size: few
D gene: TRBD2
CDR3 protein: CASSQGLASLTGEQYF
CDR3 DNA: TGCGCCAGCAGCCAGGGACTAGCTAGCTTAACGGGCGAGCAGTACTTC

J gene: TRBJ2-3
V gene: TRBV19
clone size: NA
D gene: NA
CDR3 protein: CATLRIWTDTQYF
CDR3 DNA: TGTGCCACCCTTCGGATTTGGACAGATACGCAGTATTTT

J gene: TRBJ2-1
V gene: TRBV10-3
clone size: NA
D gene: NA
CDR3 protein: CAITNGGNNEQFF
CDR3 DNA: TGTGCCATCACCAACGGCGGCAACAATGAGCAGTTCTTC

J gene: TRBJ2-2
V gene: TRBV15
clone size: NA
D gene: TRBD1
CDR3 protein: CATSRDRGTGELFF
CDR3 DNA: TGTGCCACCAGCAGGGACAGGGGCACCGGGGAGCTGTTTTTT

J gene: TRBJ1-2
V gene: TRBV28
clone size: NA
D gene: NA
CDR3 protein: CAGGQNYGYTF
CDR3 DNA: TGTGCCGGAGGACAGAACTATGGCTACACCTTC

J gene: TRBJ2-5
V gene: TRBV7-9
clone size: NA
D gene: NA
CDR3 protein: CASSYGTGGETQYF
CDR3 DNA: TGTGCCAGCAGCTACGGGACGGGCGGAGAGACCCAGTACTTC

J gene: TRBJ2-5
V gene: TRBV4-1
clone size: NA
D gene: TRBD2
CDR3 protein: CASSQETSGGGTQYF
CDR3 DNA: TGCGCCAGCAGCCAAGAGACTAGCGGGGGGGGGACCCAGTACTTC

J gene: TRBJ1-6
V gene: TRBV4-2
clone size: NA
D gene: NA
CDR3 protein: CASSQVGAGQNSPLHF
CDR3 DNA: TGTGCCAGCAGCCAAGTTGGCGCGGGCCAGAATTCACCCCTCCACTTT

J gene: TRBJ2-7
V gene: TRBV7-6
clone size: NA
D gene: TRBD2
CDR3 protein: CASSLGAGAGGLSEQYF
CDR3 DNA: TGTGCCAGCAGCTTAGGGGCTGGGGCGGGGGGCCTTTCTGAGCAGTACTTC

J gene: TRBJ2-1
V gene: TRBV6-6
clone size: NA
D gene: NA
CDR3 protein: CASSYGSNEQFF
CDR3 DNA: TGTGCCAGCAGTTACGGGAGTAATGAGCAGTTCTTC

J gene: TRBJ2-2
V gene: TRBV11-2
clone size: NA
D gene: NA
CDR3 protein: CASSLGGTTGELFF
CDR3 DNA: TGTGCCAGCAGCTTAGGGGGGACCACCGGGGAGCTGTTTTTT

J gene: TRBJ1-6
V gene: TRBV7-2
clone size: NA
D gene: NA
CDR3 protein: CASSLVGQTRHSNSPLHF
CDR3 DNA: TGTGCCAGCAGCTTAGTTGGTCAGACCCGACACTCTAATTCACCCCTCCACTTT

J gene: TRBJ1-1
V gene: TRBV23-1
clone size: NA
D gene: NA
CDR3 protein: CASSQLRGPMNTEAFF
CDR3 DNA: TGCGCCAGCAGTCAATTGCGGGGACCCATGAACACTGAAGCTTTCTTT

J gene: TRBJ1-4
V gene: TRBV6-5
clone size: NA
D gene: NA
CDR3 protein: CASSSGGGRQEKLFF
CDR3 DNA: TGTGCCAGCAGCAGCGGCGGGGGACGGCAAGAAAAACTGTTTTTT

J gene: TRBJ2-6
V gene: TRBV27
clone size: NA
D gene: TRBD1
CDR3 protein: CASSSETGTGAGGANVLTF
CDR3 DNA: TGTGCCAGCAGCTCCGAAACCGGGACAGGGGCTGGTGGGGCCAACGTCCTGACTTTC

J gene: TRBJ2-1
V gene: TRBV4-3
clone size: NA
D gene: TRBD2
CDR3 protein: CASSQEERGYNEQFF
CDR3 DNA: TGCGCCAGCAGCCAAGAAGAGCGGGGCTACAATGAGCAGTTCTTC

J gene: TRBJ1-5
V gene: TRBV10-2
clone size: NA
D gene: NA
CDR3 protein: CASRGGGAMNQPQHF
CDR3 DNA: TGCGCCAGCAGAGGAGGAGGGGCGATGAATCAGCCCCAGCATTTT

J gene: TRBJ2-7
V gene: TRBV25-1
clone size: NA
D gene: NA
CDR3 protein: CASTPLGRGGYYEQYF
CDR3 DNA: TGTGCCAGCACCCCCTTAGGGCGGGGCGGATACTACGAGCAGTACTTC

J gene: TRBJ1-2
V gene: TRBV19
clone size: NA
D gene: NA
CDR3 protein: CASSKNYGYTF
CDR3 DNA: TGTGCCAGTAGTAAGAACTATGGCTACACCTTC

J gene: TRBJ2-7
V gene: TRBV2
clone size: NA
D gene: TRBD1
CDR3 protein: CASSEYGGTGSGEQYF
CDR3 DNA: TGTGCCAGCAGTGAATACGGCGGGACAGGGTCTGGCGAGCAGTACTTC

J gene: TRBJ1-2
V gene: TRBV2
clone size: few
D gene: TRBD1
CDR3 protein: CASSRDRGTYGYTF
CDR3 DNA: TGTGCCAGCAGCCGGGACAGGGGTACCTATGGCTACACCTTC

J gene: TRBJ2-2
V gene: TRBV4-3
clone size: NA
D gene: NA
CDR3 protein: CASRVRVNTGELFF
CDR3 DNA: TGCGCCAGCAGGGTCAGGGTGAACACCGGGGAGCTGTTTTTT

J gene: TRBJ2-5
V gene: TRBV7-8
clone size: NA
D gene: NA
CDR3 protein: CASSPSGTETQYF
CDR3 DNA: TGTGCCAGCAGCCCCAGTGGTACAGAGACCCAGTACTTC

J gene: TRBJ2-3
V gene: TRBV5-1
clone size: NA
D gene: TRBD2
CDR3 protein: CASCREGHNTDTQYF
CDR3 DNA: TGCGCCAGCTGCAGGGAGGGCCACAACACAGATACGCAGTATTTT

J gene: TRBJ1-5
V gene: TRBV2
clone size: few
D gene: NA
CDR3 protein: CASEPGHSNQPQHF
CDR3 DNA: TGTGCCAGCGAGCCGGGGCATAGCAATCAGCCCCAGCATTTT

J gene: TRBJ2-1
V gene: TRBV11-2
clone size: NA
D gene: TRBD2
CDR3 protein: CASSLGTSGGAKNEQFF
CDR3 DNA: TGTGCCAGCAGCTTAGGGACTAGCGGGGGGGCTAAGAATGAGCAGTTCTTC

J gene: TRBJ2-4
V gene: TRBV6-1
clone size: once
D gene: NA
CDR3 protein: CASSDPSVSIQYF
CDR3 DNA: TGTGCCAGCAGTGATCCGAGCGTTAGCATTCAGTACTTC

J gene: TRBJ2-3
V gene: TRBV10-2
clone size: NA
D gene: NA
CDR3 protein: CASSGGVQGTDTQYF
CDR3 DNA: TGCGCCAGCAGTGGCGGGGTTCAGGGCACAGATACGCAGTATTTT

J gene: TRBJ2-5
V gene: TRBV10-2
clone size: once
D gene: NA
CDR3 protein: CASSGYMSLFQETQYF
CDR3 DNA: TGCGCCAGCAGTGGGTACATGAGTTTATTCCAAGAGACCCAGTACTTC

J gene: TRBJ1-2
V gene: TRBV29-1
clone size: NA
D gene: NA
CDR3 protein: CSVGGANYGYTF
CDR3 DNA: TGCAGCGTTGGAGGTGCAAACTATGGCTACACCTTC

J gene: TRBJ2-3
V gene: TRBV2
clone size: NA
D gene: TRBD2
CDR3 protein: CASILAGGSTDTQYF
CDR3 DNA: TGTGCCAGCATCCTAGCGGGGGGCAGCACAGATACGCAGTATTTT

J gene: TRBJ2-1
V gene: TRBV15
clone size: NA
D gene: TRBD2
CDR3 protein: CATSRRTSGGIGEQFF
CDR3 DNA: TGTGCCACCAGCCGTAGGACTAGCGGGGGCATCGGGGAGCAGTTCTTC

J gene: TRBJ1-4
V gene: TRBV4-1
clone size: NA
D gene: NA
CDR3 protein: CASSQVWGTKEKLFF
CDR3 DNA: TGCGCCAGCAGCCAGGTTTGGGGGACAAAGGAAAAACTGTTTTTT

J gene: TRBJ2-1
V gene: TRBV5-1
clone size: NA
D gene: TRBD2
CDR3 protein: CASSFGTSGYNEQFF
CDR3 DNA: TGCGCCAGCAGCTTTGGGACTAGCGGTTACAATGAGCAGTTCTTC

J gene: TRBJ2-7
V gene: TRBV4-2
clone size: few
D gene: NA
CDR3 protein: CASSPGGPYEQYF
CDR3 DNA: TGTGCCAGCAGCCCCGGGGGGCCCTACGAGCAGTACTTC

J gene: TRBJ2-5
V gene: TRBV28
clone size: NA
D gene: TRBD2
CDR3 protein: CASRKPGLAGGNQETQYF
CDR3 DNA: TGTGCCAGCAGAAAACCGGGACTAGCGGGGGGCAACCAAGAGACCCAGTACTTC

J gene: TRBJ2-2
V gene: TRBV5-1
clone size: NA
D gene: TRBD2
CDR3 protein: CASSWPSSRGVDTGELFF
CDR3 DNA: TGCGCCAGCAGCTGGCCCTCTTCTCGGGGGGTAGATACCGGGGAGCTGTTTTTT

J gene: TRBJ1-3
V gene: TRBV7-2
clone size: NA
D gene: TRBD1
CDR3 protein: CASSLKGAAGNTIYF
CDR3 DNA: TGTGCCAGCAGCTTGAAGGGGGCAGCTGGAAACACCATATATTTT

J gene: TRBJ2-3
V gene: TRBV28
clone size: once
D gene: TRBD2
CDR3 protein: CASSRARLAGVSDTQYF
CDR3 DNA: TGTGCCAGCAGTCGAGCCCGACTAGCGGGGGTGTCAGATACGCAGTATTTT

J gene: TRBJ2-5
V gene: TRBV25-1
clone size: NA
D gene: TRBD2
CDR3 protein: CASSERSGGGETQYF
CDR3 DNA: TGTGCCAGCAGTGAAAGAAGCGGGGGAGGGGAGACCCAGTACTTC

J gene: TRBJ2-7
V gene: TRBV7-2
clone size: NA
D gene: TRBD2
CDR3 protein: CASSVTSGGTYEQYF
CDR3 DNA: TGTGCCAGCAGCGTAACTAGCGGGGGGACCTACGAGCAGTACTTC

J gene: TRBJ2-1
V gene: TRBV18
clone size: NA
D gene: NA
CDR3 protein: CASSPSVDYNEQFF
CDR3 DNA: TGTGCCAGCTCCCCCTCCGTGGATTACAATGAGCAGTTCTTC

J gene: TRBJ1-3
V gene: TRBV11-2
clone size: NA
D gene: TRBD1
CDR3 protein: CASSFPGGSGNTIYF
CDR3 DNA: TGTGCCAGCAGCTTCCCAGGGGGGTCTGGAAACACCATATATTTT

J gene: TRBJ2-4
V gene: TRBV19
clone size: NA
D gene: NA
CDR3 protein: CASSIDHRDPGHIQYF
CDR3 DNA: TGTGCCAGTAGTATAGACCACAGGGATCCGGGCCACATTCAGTACTTC